This TCR beta chain was sequenced for a study of Graves' ophthalmopathy and Graves' hyperthyroidism (dated by TCRdb to 2017 to 2018). For the wider study: Peripheral blood samples were taken at the time of initial diagnosis, before any treatment was given. Once sampling was done, hyperthyroidism patients were given methimazole at a starting dose of 30 mg daily, while ophthalmopathy patients were given high-dose intravenous methylprednisolone. The study used signatures of the TCR beta repertoire to tell Graves' ophthalmopathy apart from Graves' hyperthyroidism and to predict which patients would progress to ophthalmopathy. For independent validation, a separate cohort was made up of approximately 19 hyperthyroidism patients plus 17 patients who later progressed from hyperthyroidism to ophthalmopathy. To explore V-J signatures that separate ophthalmopathy from hyperthyroidism, a discovery set of about 100 patients was enrolled, consisting of approximately 44 with ophthalmopathy and fewer than 60 with stable hyperthyroidism. In total, under 150 blood samples were TCR-sequenced: fewer than 50 ophthalmopathy, roughly 80 hyperthyroidism and roughly 17 hyperthyroidism-to-ophthalmopathy patients. In over five hyperthyroidism patients, the T-cell repertoires found in thyroid tissue were compared with those found in blood.

For repertoire sequencing, the TCR beta CDR3 regions were amplified from RNA transcripts. A first-round RT-PCR used HTBI primers with the Qiagen OneStep RT-PCR kit, followed by a second-round multiplex PCR, size selection and purification. The libraries underwent paired-end sequencing with 100 bp reads on an Illumina HiSeq2000. Per the original workflow: SOAPnuke was used to process the reads, throwing out any read that had adapters, had uncalled bases, had a mean Phred below 15, or lacked an exact constant-primer or identifier match. High-quality paired reads were merged with COPE v1.2.5. Each unique nucleotide sequence was defined as a clonotype, and clonotypes were aligned to IMGT TRB V, D and J references with MiTCR v1.1. The analysis was limited to V-J combinations with a frequency above 0.0001, which together covered approximately 99% of repertoires. For each V-J combination, a TCR clonal expansion and chaos score was defined as the ratio of F50 clonal expansion to chaos observed in the TCRdist matrix. Features were reduced by Welch's t-statistics and random forest to over 10 V-J combinations, which fed a naive Bayes classifier. The Morisita-Horn index was used to measure how similar the thyroid and blood repertoires were. TCRdb took the public reads, trimmed them with fastp at Q25, ran MiXCR for clone calling and kept in-frame beta chains. Entries are consolidated by CDR3 protein sequence, retaining the most common genes and DNA. The authors' filters were not applied to this entry. This sample holds almost 750,000 distinct CDR3 sequences; 40% were observed only once. In total, the top ten clones hold less than 55% of the sample.

Points the paper makes about the study in general: Sample size was not predetermined statistically, and investigators were not blinded to group allocation. The 13-signature model separated ophthalmopathy from stable hyperthyroidism with around 90% sensitivity and approximately 83% specificity in cross-validation, and 80%/75% in the test set. In validation, the model predicted ophthalmopathy progression with about 70% sensitivity and 72% to 80% specificity; around twelve predicted patients were CT-confirmed with GO in a median of about 6.2 months. Most expanded thyroid clonotypes with a frequency above 0.001 also appeared in blood, which suggests that blood repertoires may reflect the immune response in the thyroid.

Patients with ophthalmopathy had moderately to severely active disease, with a Clinical Activity Score of 3 or more, a NOSPECS grade of 4 or more, and a disease duration of less than 3 months. Patients were excluded if they had other autoimmune diseases, uncontrolled infections, pregnancy or lactation. Clinical symptoms, serum thyroxine, TRAb, thyroid ultrasound and orbital computed tomography formed the basis of the diagnosis. Ficoll-Paque density gradient centrifugation was used to isolate PBMCs from around 9.1 ml of fresh peripheral blood. Total RNA was extracted using Trizol reagent, and RNA quality was checked on an Agilent 2100 Bioanalyzer. About this clonotype itself: Its antigen remains undetermined. The record has no base qualities; no much larger clone is one base away.

The source is an adult man with Graves' ophthalmopathy. Sequenced: peripheral blood.

The base sequence is TGTGCCAGCAGCCTTAGCACCGGGGGCGCTGGGGAGCTGTTTTTT. It translates to CASSLSTGGAGELFF. The chain couples TRBV7-9 to TRBJ2-2; the D gene assignment is perhaps TRBD1 or TRBD2, with each matching 6 bases. CDR1 SEHNR and CDR2 FQNEAQ were looked up in the germline V gene (reference sequence). V gives up 5 bases and J gives up 8 bases, and the segment between their germline ends measures 18 bases. From the cysteine through the phenylalanine, the CDR3 covers 15 amino acids. Only CDR3 DNA remains: 45 bases, in frame from the first base.